One T cell receptor (beta chain) is described in this entry. The record originates from a study of blood T cell repertoires in COVID-19. In the study overall: There were acute and convalescent COVID-19 samples, and they came from the United States, Italy and Spain. In each case, the material was cDNA or gDNA derived from T cells, B-cell-depleted T cells, or PBMCs.

Profiled with immunoSEQ multiplex PCR; TCRdb holds only in-frame clones, not every one. The sample consists of 250,000 or so clones, around 87% of them appearing once. CDR1 and CDR2 (germline): MNHEY, SMNVEV (reference sequence). Trimming stripped 6 bases from V and 1 base from J, with 9 bases between. The CDR3 has 13 residues. Followed longitudinally, the Seattle patients had been enrolled during active infection. The clonotype was recovered from a woman aged 55-69 years with COVID-19, enrolled during active disease. The specimen was peripheral blood. The chain carries TRBV27 and TRBJ1-1; unclear D gene. CDR3 sequence: CASRPRRNTEAFF. CDR3 in DNA: TGTGCCAGCAGACCGCGGAGGAACACTGAAGCTTTCTTT.